This TCR beta chain was retrieved from a study of shared clonotypes between healthy human individuals (dated by TCRdb to about 2020). Study-wide context: Three men and a couple of women, aged 18 to 49 years, made up the cohort. For each donor, CD4 naive and CD4 memory were each run on three plates, CD8 naive on two plates, and CD8 memory on one plate. The study deeply sequenced blood TCR repertoires of several healthy adults to estimate repertoire size and the extent of clonotype sharing between individuals. To increase sequencing depth and limit assay-specific biases, TCR repertoire library preparation and sequencing were carried out by different laboratories using diverse techniques. Leukapheresis yielded between about 0.94 and 9.5 billion PBMCs per donor.

V drops 7 bases and J drops 1 base, leaving 17 bases in between. Measured from the cysteine to the phenylalanine, the CDR3 is 15 residues long. Of the read, only the CDR3 DNA is kept; its 45 bases are in frame from base 1. In the germline V gene, CDR1 corresponds to MNHEY and CDR2 to SVGAGI. Results the study describes overall, beyond this receptor: Because the study included a small number of donors, the genetic and exposure-history diversity represented was limited. Sharing across four donors was observed for 5% to 6.5% of naive CD4, over 3% of naive CD8, over 2% of memory CD4, and around 0.4% of memory CD8 clonotypes. Pairwise subsampling indicated that sequencing depth was expected to affect the degree of clonotype sharing among donors. Sampling was restricted to blood, and TCR repertoires in tissue are likely to differ from TCR repertoires in blood. Even with the large sequencing depth, rarefaction of the sorted-subset datasets indicated that sequencing was incomplete. Larger estimated clonotype richness was generally found for naive subsets than for memory subsets. Higher generation probabilities were observed for clonotypes shared by all four sorted-subset donors than for non-shared clonotypes.

A remark on this clone: This receptor's antigen is unknown. No much larger clone is present one base from it, and per-base qualities are unavailable.

TCR CDR3 regions were amplified from genomic DNA by multiplex PCR using the deep immunoSEQ assay. For each cell subset, the extracted genomic DNA was distributed evenly across all wells of several immunoSEQ 96-well plates, and each plate served as one replicate. For sorted subsets, around 0.2 ug of genomic DNA, equivalent to about 30,000 T cell genomes, went into each replicate PCR. Purified libraries were measured with a Qubit 3.0 fluorometer, size-checked on a Bioanalyzer 2100, and measured again with the KAPA Library Quantification kit. Every immunoSEQ 96-well plate was sequenced on a separate single-read 150-cycle Illumina NextSeq 550 flow cell. Under the source paper's analysis protocol: The immunoSEQ output contained only junctional sequences without quality scores, so filtering could not match that applied to full-length reads. To assign V/J genes and CDR3, sequences were annotated against IMGT germline references using PyIR, a Python wrapper for IgBLAST v1.9. Reads were removed for weak V/J assignments (E-value above 1e-6), missing CDR3, stop codons, out-of-frame junctions, or ambiguous translated residues. V3J clonotypes were defined as sequences sharing an identical inferred V gene, J gene, and CDR3 amino acid sequence. Percentage overlap between repertoires was calculated by dividing the number of shared unique clonotypes by the size of the smaller repertoire. RTK rarefaction, the Chao1 estimator, and Recon v2.1 estimates of unobserved clonotypes were used to assess repertoire richness. Generation probabilities were computed with OLGA for all TCRbeta clonotypes obtained by the gDNA method from four donors. TCRdb carries this immuneACCESS record with in-frame sequences only. Its versions omit some clonotypes, under half of them owing to an unresolved V gene in the studies checked, with the rest unexplained. D and trimming were read from the DNA, whereas the V and J calls and clone size are those reported in that table. The sample table records 2.5 million or so clones; around 94% of these occur just once. The ten top clones hold about 0.13% of the sample.

The donors were healthy, HIV-negative adults with no recently reported acute infections or vaccinations. Only Caucasian adults living in Nashville, Tennessee, USA were represented among the donors. Magnetic negative selection was used to enrich CD4+ T cells, after which naive cells were positively selected on CD45RA and the negative fraction became the memory subset. Blood was obtained by leukapheresis, after which PBMCs were separated by Ficoll-Histopaque density gradient centrifugation and cryopreserved in liquid nitrogen vapor phase. Analytical flow cytometry was used to check the purity and quantity of every magnetically sorted T cell population. From each sorted fraction, genomic DNA was isolated and quantified by UV absorbance on a Nanodrop 2000c.

The receptor chain draws on TRBV6-5 and TRBJ2-7; D gene: possibly TRBD2, on 6 matching bases. The sequenced material came from naive CD4+ T cells sorted from blood. In the paper's terms, the cell subset or site label means: CD45RA+ positively selected. The TCR comes from a man between 18 and 35 years old in good health. Read as DNA, the sequence is TGTGCCAGCATCCCACTGGGGAGCGGGTCCTACGAGCAGTACTTC. Protein translation: CASIPLGSGSYEQYF.